This T cell receptor beta chain was identified in a study of beta chain features in type 1 diabetes. Study-wide points: People with Type 1 diabetes carried modestly yet significantly shorter TCRB CDR3s in all four CD4+ subsets.

The V segment lost 3 bases and the J segment 6 bases; nucleotides outside the gene matches: 6. CDR3 length equals 14 residues. Germline assignment: CDR1 KGHSH and CDR2 LQKENI. cDNA synthesis used the whole RNA isolate, giving expressed TCRB sequences. The protocol was immunoSEQ multiplex PCR, while the TCRdb copy is restricted to in-frame clones and leaves out a portion. This sample has some 120,000 clones, with 15% to 20% found just once. A word on this clone: Antigen unknown.

Cells sorted by CD45RO/CCR7/CD25/CD127/CD95/CD27 comprised CD4+ naive, central memory, regulatory and stem cell-like memory cells. This sequence originates from a man between 18 and 35 years old with type 1 diabetes. This chain joins TRBV18 and TRBJ2-7, with 9 bases identical to TRBD1. The specimen sequenced was central memory CD4+ T cells from blood. The CDR3: CASSPGQGRSEQYF. CDR3 DNA sequence: TGTGCCAGCTCACCGGGACAGGGACGGAGCGAGCAGTACTTC.